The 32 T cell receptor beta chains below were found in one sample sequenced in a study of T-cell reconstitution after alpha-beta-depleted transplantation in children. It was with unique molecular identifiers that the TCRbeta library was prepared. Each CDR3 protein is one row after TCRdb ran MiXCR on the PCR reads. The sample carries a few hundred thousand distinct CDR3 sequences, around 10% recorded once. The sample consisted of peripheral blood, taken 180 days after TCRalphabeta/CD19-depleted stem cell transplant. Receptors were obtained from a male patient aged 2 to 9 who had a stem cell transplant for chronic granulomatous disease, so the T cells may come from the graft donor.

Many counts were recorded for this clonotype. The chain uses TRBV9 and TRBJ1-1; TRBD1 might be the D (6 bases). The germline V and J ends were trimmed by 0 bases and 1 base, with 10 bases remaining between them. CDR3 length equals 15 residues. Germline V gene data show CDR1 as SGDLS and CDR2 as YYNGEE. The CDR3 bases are TGTGCCAGCAGCGTAGGAACAGGGTCGAACACTGAAGCTTTCTTT. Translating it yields CASSVGTGSNTEAFF.

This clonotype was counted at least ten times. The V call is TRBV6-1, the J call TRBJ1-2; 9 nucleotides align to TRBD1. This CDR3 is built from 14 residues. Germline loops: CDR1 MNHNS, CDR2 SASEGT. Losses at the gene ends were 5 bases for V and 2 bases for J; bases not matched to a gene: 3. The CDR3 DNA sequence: TGTGCCAGCAGTCAAGGACAGGGGAACTATGGCTACACCTTC. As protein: CASSQGQGNYGYTF.

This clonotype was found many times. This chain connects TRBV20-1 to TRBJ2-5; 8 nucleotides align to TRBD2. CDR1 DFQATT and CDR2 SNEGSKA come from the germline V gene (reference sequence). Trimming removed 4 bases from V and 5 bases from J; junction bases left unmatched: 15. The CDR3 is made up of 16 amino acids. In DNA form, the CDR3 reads TGCAGTGCTATAGGGGGAGCGGGGGTCCCGGTTGAGACCCAGTACTTC. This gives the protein CSAIGGAGVPVETQYF.

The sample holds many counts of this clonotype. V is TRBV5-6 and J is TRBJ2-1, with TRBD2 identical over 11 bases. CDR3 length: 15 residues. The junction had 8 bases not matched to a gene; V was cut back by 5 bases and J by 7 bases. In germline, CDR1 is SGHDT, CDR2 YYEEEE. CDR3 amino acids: CASRDSGRAGNEQFF. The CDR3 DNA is TGTGCCAGCAGAGATAGCGGGAGGGCGGGGAATGAGCAGTTCTTC.

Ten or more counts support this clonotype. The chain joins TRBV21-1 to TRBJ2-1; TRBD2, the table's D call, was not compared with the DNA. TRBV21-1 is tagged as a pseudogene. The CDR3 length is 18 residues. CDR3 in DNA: TGTGCCAGCAGCATTGGGACTAGCGGGAGGAATTCCTACAATGAGCAGTTCTTC. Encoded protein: CASSIGTSGRNSYNEQFF.

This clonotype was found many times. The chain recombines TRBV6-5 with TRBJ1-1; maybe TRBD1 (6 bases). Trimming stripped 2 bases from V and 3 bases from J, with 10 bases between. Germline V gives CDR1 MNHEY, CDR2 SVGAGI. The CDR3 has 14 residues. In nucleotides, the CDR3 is TGTGCCAGCAGTTACACGGGGGCAGACACTGAAGCTTTCTTT. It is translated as CASSYTGADTEAFF.

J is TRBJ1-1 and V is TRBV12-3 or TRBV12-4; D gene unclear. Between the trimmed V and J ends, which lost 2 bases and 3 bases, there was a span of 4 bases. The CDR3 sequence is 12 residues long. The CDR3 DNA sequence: TGTGCCAGCAGTTTATGGGACACTGAAGCTTTCTTT. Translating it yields CASSLWDTEAFF.

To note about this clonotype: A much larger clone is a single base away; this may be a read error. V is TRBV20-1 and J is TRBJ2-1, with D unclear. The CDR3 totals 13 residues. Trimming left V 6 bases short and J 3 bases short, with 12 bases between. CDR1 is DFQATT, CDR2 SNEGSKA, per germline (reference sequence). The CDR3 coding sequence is TGCAGTGCCCGGGCTCCGGGCTACAATGAGCAGTTCTTC. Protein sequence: CSARAPGYNEQFF.

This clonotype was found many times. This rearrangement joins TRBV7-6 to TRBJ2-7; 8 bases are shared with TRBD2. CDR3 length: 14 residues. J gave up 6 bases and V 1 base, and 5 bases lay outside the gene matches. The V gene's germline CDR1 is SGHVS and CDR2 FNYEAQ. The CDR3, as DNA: TGTGCCAGCAGCTTAGGAAGCGGGAGTTTCGAGCAGTACTTC. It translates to CASSLGSGSFEQYF.

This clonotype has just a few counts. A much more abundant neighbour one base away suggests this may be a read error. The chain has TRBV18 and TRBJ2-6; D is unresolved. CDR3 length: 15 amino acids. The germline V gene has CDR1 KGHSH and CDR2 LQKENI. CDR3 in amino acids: CASSPRQSGTNVLTF. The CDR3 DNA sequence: TGTGCCAGCTCACCACGGCAGTCTGGGACCAACGTCCTGACTTTC.

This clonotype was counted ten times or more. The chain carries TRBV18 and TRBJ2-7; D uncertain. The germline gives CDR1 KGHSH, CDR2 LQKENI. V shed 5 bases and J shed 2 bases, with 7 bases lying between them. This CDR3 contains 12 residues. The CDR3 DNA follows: TGTGCCAGCTCAACAGTAACCTACGAGCAGTACTTC. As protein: CASSTVTYEQYF.

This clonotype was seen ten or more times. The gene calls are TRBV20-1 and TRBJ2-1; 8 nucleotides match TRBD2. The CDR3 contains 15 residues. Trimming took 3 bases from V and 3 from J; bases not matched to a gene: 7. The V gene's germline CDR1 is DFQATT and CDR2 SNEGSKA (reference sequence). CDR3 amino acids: CSASPATSVYNEQFF. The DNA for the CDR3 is TGCAGTGCTAGTCCGGCGACTAGCGTCTACAATGAGCAGTTCTTC.

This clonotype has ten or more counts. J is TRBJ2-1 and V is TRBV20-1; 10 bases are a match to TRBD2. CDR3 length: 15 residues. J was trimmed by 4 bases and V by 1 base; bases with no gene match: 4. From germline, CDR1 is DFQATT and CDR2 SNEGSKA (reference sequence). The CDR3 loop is CSARASGRSYNEQFF. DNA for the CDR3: TGCAGTGCTAGAGCTAGCGGGAGATCGTACAATGAGCAGTTCTTC.

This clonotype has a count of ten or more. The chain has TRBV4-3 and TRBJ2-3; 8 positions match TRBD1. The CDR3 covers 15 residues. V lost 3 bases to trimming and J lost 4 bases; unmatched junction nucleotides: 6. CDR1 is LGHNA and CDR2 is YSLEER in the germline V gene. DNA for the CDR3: TGCGCCAGCAGCCATAGACAGGGGTTGGCAGATACGCAGTATTTT. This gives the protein CASSHRQGLADTQYF.

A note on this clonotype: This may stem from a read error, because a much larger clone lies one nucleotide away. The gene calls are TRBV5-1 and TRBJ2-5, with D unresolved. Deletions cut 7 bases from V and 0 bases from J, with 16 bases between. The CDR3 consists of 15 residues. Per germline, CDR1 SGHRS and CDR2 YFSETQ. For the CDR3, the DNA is TGCGCCAGCTCCGCCCCCCCAGACAACCAAGAGACCCAGTACTTC. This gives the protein CASSAPPDNQETQYF.

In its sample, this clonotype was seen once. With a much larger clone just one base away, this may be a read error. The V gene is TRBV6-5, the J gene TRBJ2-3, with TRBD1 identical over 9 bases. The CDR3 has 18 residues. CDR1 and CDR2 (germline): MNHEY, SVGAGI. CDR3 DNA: TGTGCCAGCAGTTCAGGGACAGGGATTCTCATAAGGCCAGATACGCATTATTTT. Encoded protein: CASSSGTGILIRPDTHYF.

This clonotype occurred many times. CDR3 nucleotide sequence: TGCGCCAGCATTTACGTGGAGCGGGAGGCAACGAATGAGCAGTTCTTC. Encoded protein: CASIYVEREATNEQFF. This sequence joins TRBV5-1 and TRBJ2-1; 9 bases map to TRBD2. Trimming removed 6 bases from V and 7 bases from J; junction bases left unmatched: 14. Germline-derived CDR1 and CDR2 are SGHRS and YFSETQ. The CDR3 spans 16 residues.

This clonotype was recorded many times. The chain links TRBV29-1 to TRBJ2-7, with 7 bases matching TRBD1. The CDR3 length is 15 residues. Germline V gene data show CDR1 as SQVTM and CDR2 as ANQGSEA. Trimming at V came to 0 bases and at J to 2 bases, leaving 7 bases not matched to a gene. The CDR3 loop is CSVEDSSQGAYEQYF. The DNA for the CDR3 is TGCAGCGTTGAAGATTCCTCTCAGGGGGCCTACGAGCAGTACTTC.

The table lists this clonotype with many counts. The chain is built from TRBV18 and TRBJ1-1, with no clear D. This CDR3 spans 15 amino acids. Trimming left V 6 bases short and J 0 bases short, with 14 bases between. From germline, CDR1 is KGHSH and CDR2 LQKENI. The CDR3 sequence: CASSPSGGMNTEAFF. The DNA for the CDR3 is TGTGCCAGCTCTCCCTCGGGAGGGATGAACACTGAAGCTTTCTTT.

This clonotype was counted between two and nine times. The CDR3: CSARAIGTSGRASLYEQYF. The DNA of the CDR3 is TGCAGTGCTAGAGCCATTGGGACTAGCGGGAGGGCTTCTTTGTACGAGCAGTACTTC. J is TRBJ2-7 and V is TRBV20-1, with 16 nucleotides matching TRBD2. The CDR3 extends over 19 amino acids. The germline V gene encodes CDR1 DFQATT and CDR2 SNEGSKA (reference sequence). With 1 base clipped from V and 4 bases from J, the junction kept 13 bases outside the gene matches.

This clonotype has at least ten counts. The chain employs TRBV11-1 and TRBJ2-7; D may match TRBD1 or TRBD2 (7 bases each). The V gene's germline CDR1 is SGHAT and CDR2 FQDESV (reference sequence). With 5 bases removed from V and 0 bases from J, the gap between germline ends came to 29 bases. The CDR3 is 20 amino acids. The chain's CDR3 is CASSQAGQPDLYGSSYEQYF. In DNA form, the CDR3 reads TGTGCCAGCAGCCAAGCGGGACAGCCGGACCTTTACGGTAGCTCCTACGAGCAGTACTTC.

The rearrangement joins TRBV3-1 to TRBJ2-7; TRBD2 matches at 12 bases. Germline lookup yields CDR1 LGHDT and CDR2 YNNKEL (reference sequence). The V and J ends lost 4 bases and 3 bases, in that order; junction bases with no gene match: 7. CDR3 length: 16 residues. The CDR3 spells CASSPETSGRFYEQYF. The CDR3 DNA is TGTGCCAGCAGCCCGGAGACTAGCGGGAGATTCTACGAGCAGTACTTC.

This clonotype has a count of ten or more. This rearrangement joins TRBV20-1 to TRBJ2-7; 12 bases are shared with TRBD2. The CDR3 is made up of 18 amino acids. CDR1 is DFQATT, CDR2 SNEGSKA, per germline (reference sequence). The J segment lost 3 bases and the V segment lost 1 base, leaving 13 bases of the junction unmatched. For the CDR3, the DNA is TGCAGTGCTAGAGTCTCTAGCGGGAGGGTGTTGAGGGGCTACGAGCAGTACTTC. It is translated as CSARVSSGRVLRGYEQYF.

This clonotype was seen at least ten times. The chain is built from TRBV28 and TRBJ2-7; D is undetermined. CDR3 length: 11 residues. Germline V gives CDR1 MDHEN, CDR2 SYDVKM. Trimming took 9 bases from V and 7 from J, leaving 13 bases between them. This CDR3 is CASSFTVEQYF. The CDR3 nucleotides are TGTGCCAGTTCGTTCACCGTAGAGCAGTACTTC. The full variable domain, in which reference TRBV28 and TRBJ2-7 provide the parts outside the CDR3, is DVKVTQSSRYLVKRTGEKVFLECVQDMDHENMFWYRQDPGLGLRLIYFSYDVKMKEKGDIPEGYSVSREKKERFSLILESASTNQTSMYLCASSFTVEQYFGPGTRLTVT.

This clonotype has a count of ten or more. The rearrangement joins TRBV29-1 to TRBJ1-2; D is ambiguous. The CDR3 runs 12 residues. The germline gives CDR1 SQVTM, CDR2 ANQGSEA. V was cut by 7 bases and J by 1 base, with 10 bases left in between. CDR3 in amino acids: CSARRSNYGYTF. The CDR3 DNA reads TGCAGCGCCAGGCGAAGTAACTATGGCTACACCTTC.

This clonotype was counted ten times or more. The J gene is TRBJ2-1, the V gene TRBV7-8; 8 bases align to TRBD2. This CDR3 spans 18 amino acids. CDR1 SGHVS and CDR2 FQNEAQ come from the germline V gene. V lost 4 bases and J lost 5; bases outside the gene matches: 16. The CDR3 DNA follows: TGTGCCAGCAGCTGGGGGCTAGCGGGTACAGCGGGGAACAATGAGCAGTTCTTC. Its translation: CASSWGLAGTAGNNEQFF.

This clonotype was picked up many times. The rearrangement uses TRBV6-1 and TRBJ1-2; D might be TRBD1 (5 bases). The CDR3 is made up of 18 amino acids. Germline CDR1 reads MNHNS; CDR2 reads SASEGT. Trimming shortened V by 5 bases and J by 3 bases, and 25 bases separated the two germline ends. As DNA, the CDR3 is TGTGCCAGCAGTCCCGCTCCGGGACCCCTACTGAGGGACTATGGCTACACCTTC. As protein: CASSPAPGPLLRDYGYTF.

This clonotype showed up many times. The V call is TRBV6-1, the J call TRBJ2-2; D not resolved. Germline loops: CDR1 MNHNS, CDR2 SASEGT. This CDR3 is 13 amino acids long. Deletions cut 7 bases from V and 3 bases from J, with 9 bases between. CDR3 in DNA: TGTGCCAGCACCTGGACGGACACCGGGGAGCTGTTTTTT. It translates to CASTWTDTGELFF.

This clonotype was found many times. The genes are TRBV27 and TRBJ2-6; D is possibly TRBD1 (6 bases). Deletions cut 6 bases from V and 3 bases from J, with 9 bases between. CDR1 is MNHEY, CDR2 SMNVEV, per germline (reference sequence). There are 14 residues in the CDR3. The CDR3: CASSPRGGANVLTF. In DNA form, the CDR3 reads TGTGCCAGCAGCCCCAGGGGTGGGGCCAACGTCCTGACTTTC. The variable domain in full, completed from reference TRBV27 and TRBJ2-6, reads EAQVTQNPRYLITVTGKKLTVTCSQNMNHEYMSWYRQDPGLGLRQIYYSMNVEVTDKGDVPEGYKVSRKEKRNFPLILESPSPNQTSLYFCASSPRGGANVLTFGAGSRLTVL.

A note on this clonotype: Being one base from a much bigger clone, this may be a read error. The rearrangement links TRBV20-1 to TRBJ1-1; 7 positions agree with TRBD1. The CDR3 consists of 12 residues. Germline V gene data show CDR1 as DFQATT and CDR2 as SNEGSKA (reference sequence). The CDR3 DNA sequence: TGCAGTGCCGGACAGGCGAGCACTCAAGCTTTCTTT. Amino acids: CSAGQASTQAFF.

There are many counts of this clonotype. This CDR3 reads CASSPRAGPINEQFF. DNA for the CDR3: TGTGCCAGCAGCCCCAGAGCGGGACCCATCAATGAGCAGTTCTTC. This rearrangement joins TRBV7-9 to TRBJ2-1; the match to TRBD2 covers 7 bases. Per the germline V gene, CDR1 is SEHNR and CDR2 is FQNEAQ (reference sequence). The CDR3 covers 15 residues. Trimming removed 5 bases from V and 6 bases from J; junction bases left unmatched: 10.

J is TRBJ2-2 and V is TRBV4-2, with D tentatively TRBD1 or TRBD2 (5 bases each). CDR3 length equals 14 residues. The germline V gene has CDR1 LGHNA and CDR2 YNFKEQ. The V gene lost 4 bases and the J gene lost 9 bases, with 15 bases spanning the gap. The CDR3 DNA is TGTGCCAGCAGCCCGGGGCACAACAGCTGGGAGCTGTTTTTT. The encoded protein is CASSPGHNSWELFF.